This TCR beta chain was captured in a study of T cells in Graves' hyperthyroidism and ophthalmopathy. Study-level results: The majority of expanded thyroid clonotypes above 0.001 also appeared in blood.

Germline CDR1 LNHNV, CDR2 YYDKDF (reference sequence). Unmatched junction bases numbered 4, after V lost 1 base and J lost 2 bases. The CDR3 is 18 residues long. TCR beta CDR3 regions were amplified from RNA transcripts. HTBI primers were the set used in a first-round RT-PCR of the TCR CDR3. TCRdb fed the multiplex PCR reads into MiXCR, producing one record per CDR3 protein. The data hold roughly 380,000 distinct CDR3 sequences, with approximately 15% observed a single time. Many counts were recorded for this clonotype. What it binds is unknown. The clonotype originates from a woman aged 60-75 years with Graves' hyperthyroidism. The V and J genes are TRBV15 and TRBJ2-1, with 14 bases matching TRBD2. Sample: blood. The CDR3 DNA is TGTGCCACCAGCAGAGGCGGGACTAGCGGGGGCCCCTACAATGAGCAGTTCTTC. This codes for CATSRGGTSGGPYNEQFF.